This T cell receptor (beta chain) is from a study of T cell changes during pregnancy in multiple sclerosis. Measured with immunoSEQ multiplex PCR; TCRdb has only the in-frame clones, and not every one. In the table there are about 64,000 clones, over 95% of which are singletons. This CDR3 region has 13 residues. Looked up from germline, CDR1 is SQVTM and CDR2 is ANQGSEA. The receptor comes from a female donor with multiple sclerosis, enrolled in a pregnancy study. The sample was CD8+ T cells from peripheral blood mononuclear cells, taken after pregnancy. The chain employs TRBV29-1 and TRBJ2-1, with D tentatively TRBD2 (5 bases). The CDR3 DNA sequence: TGCACCGTAGTGGGGAGCTCCTACAATGAGCAGTTCTTC. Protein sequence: CTVVGSSYNEQFF.